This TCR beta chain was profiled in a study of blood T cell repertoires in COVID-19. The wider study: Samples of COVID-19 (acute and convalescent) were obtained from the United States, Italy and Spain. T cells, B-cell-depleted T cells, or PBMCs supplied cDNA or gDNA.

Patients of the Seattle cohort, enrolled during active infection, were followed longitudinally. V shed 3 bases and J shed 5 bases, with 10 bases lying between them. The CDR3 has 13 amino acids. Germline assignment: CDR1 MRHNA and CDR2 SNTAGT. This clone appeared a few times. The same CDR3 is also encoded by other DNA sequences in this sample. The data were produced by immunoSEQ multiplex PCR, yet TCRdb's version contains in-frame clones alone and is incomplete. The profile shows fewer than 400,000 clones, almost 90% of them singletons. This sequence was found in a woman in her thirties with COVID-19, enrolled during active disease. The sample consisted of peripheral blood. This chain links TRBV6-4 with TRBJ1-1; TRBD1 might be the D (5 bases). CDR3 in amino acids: CASSEGRGTEAFF. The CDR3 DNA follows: TGTGCCAGCAGTGAAGGCCGGGGGACTGAAGCTTTCTTT.